These 25 T cell receptor beta chains were all obtained from the same sample, sequenced in a study of identical twins. TCRdb recomputed calls from the 5' RACE reads with MiXCR, one row per CDR3 protein. In the table there are roughly 750,000 distinct CDR3 sequences, 21% of which are singletons. These data were also reused for a study on T cells expressing NK-cell markers.

The source material was PBMCs. Receptor source: a woman between 18 and 30 years old in good health.

This clonotype occurred a few times. V is TRBV12-3 or TRBV12-4 and J is TRBJ2-7, with 8 bases aligning to TRBD1. The V gene end was trimmed by 6 bases and the J gene end by 0 bases; junction bases not matched to a gene: 7. CDR3 length: 15 residues. CDR3 protein: CASSIPTGGSYEQYF. CDR3 sequence (DNA): TGTGCCAGCAGCATACCCACAGGGGGCTCCTACGAGCAGTACTTC.

This clonotype was picked up a small number of times. The gene calls are TRBV10-3 and TRBJ1-1, with D tentatively TRBD1 (5 bases). The CDR3 is made up of 13 amino acids. Germline V gene lookup returns CDR1 ENHRY and CDR2 SYGVKD. V was shortened by 9 bases and J by 1 base, with 12 bases between the two germline ends. CDR3: CAMSGTTNTEAFF. As DNA, the CDR3 is TGTGCCATGTCCGGGACGACGAACACTGAAGCTTTCTTT.

This clonotype has more than one count but fewer than ten. V gene TRBV4-3 combines with J gene TRBJ2-7; TRBD2 might be the D (5 bases). Trimming stripped 9 bases from V and 6 bases from J, with 12 bases between. Germline V CDR1 and CDR2: LGHNA, YSLEER. CDR3 length: 11 amino acids. The CDR3 coding sequence is TGCGCCAGGATCCTTGAGGGCGAGCAGTACTTC. Amino acid sequence: CARILEGEQYF.

J is TRBJ1-1 and V is TRBV20-1, with D perhaps matching TRBD1 (5 bases). Trimming left V 4 bases short and J 2 bases short, with 14 bases between. CDR3 length: 14 residues. CDR1 and CDR2 from the germline V gene are DFQATT and SNEGSKA (reference sequence). This chain's CDR3 is CSAKRHTGNTEAFF. In DNA form, the CDR3 reads TGCAGTGCTAAAAGACATACAGGTAACACTGAAGCTTTCTTT.

V and J are TRBV10-3 and TRBJ2-2, with 7 bases matching TRBD1. With 6 bases clipped from V and 3 bases from J, the junction kept 1 base outside the gene matches. Looked up from germline, CDR1 is ENHRY and CDR2 is SYGVKD. The CDR3 contains 13 residues. CDR3 residues: CAISGQDTGELFF. The CDR3 DNA sequence: TGTGCCATCAGCGGACAGGACACCGGGGAGCTGTTTTTT.

V usage is TRBV6-1 and J usage is TRBJ2-3; TRBD2 agrees at 12 bases. This CDR3 comprises 15 residues. V lost 6 bases, J lost 7 bases, and 8 bases stayed unmatched. Germline V gives CDR1 MNHNS, CDR2 SASEGT. The CDR3 DNA reads as TGTGCCAGCAGACCTAGCGGGAGGGCCTGGAATACGCAGTATTTT. Encoded protein: CASRPSGRAWNTQYF.

This clonotype was counted ten times or more. This chain uses TRBV6-1 with TRBJ2-5; tentative D call: TRBD2 (5 bases). V dropped 6 bases and J dropped 5 bases, with 13 bases sitting between them. This CDR3 spans 13 amino acids. Per germline, CDR1 MNHNS and CDR2 SASEGT. The DNA for the CDR3 is TGTGCCAGCAGGTTGATAGCGATGGAGACCCAGTACTTC. Translating it yields CASRLIAMETQYF.

There are a few counts of this clonotype. This chain links TRBV4-2 with TRBJ2-1; D not certain. The V end lost 0 bases, the J end lost 1 base, and 7 bases lay between the germline ends. CDR3 size: 15 residues. CDR1 is LGHNA and CDR2 is YNFKEQ in the germline V gene. Written as DNA, the CDR3 is TGTGCCAGCAGCCAAGAGCTAATGTCCTACAATGAGCAGTTCTTC. Translating it yields CASSQELMSYNEQFF.

The V and J genes are TRBV9 and TRBJ2-1, with a possible D match to TRBD2 (5 bases). Per germline, CDR1 SGDLS and CDR2 YYNGEE. Trimming stripped 5 bases from V and 1 base from J, with 10 bases between. CDR3 length: 14 residues. CDR3 loop: CASSTSPSYNEQFF. The CDR3 bases are TGTGCCAGCAGTACTAGTCCGTCCTACAATGAGCAGTTCTTC.

This clonotype has a handful of counts. The chain combines TRBV7-2 with TRBJ2-2; no reliable D call. V lost 5 bases to trimming and J lost 1 base, with 8 bases between them. CDR3 size: 14 residues. Germline V lookup: CDR1 SGHTA, CDR2 FQGNSA. The CDR3 here is CASSPLVNTGELFF. The CDR3 DNA is TGTGCCAGCAGCCCCCTCGTGAACACCGGGGAGCTGTTTTTT. The entire variable domain, with the rest obtained from reference TRBV7-2 and TRBJ2-2, is as follows: GAGVSQSPSNKVTEKGKDVELRCDPISGHTALYWYRQSLGQGLEFLIYFQGNSAPDKSGLPSDRFSAERTGGSVSTLTIQRTQQEDSAVYLCASSPLVNTGELFFGEGSRLTVL.

The V call is TRBV5-1, the J call TRBJ1-2; tentatively, D is TRBD1 (5 bases). There are 13 residues in the CDR3. V shed 2 bases and J shed 7 bases, with 12 bases lying between them. CDR1 is SGHRS, CDR2 YFSETQ, per germline. CDR3 region: CASSFGGEVGYTF. The CDR3 coding sequence is TGCGCCAGCAGCTTCGGGGGGGAGGTTGGCTACACCTTC.

This clonotype turned up a few times. The chain employs TRBV6-1 and TRBJ2-3; D is possibly TRBD1 or TRBD2 (5 bases each). The germline V gene has CDR1 MNHNS and CDR2 SASEGT. The CDR3 has 16 amino acids. V was shortened by 11 bases and J by 4 bases, with 25 bases between the two germline ends. The CDR3 DNA reads TGTGCCCCCCTGCGGAGCTCGGGGCCTTGCCCAGATACGCAGTATTTT. It yields the protein CAPLRSSGPCPDTQYF.

This clonotype has more than one count but fewer than ten. The chain uses TRBV7-9 and TRBJ2-7; D gene unclear. The CDR3 has 15 amino acids. CDR1 and CDR2 from the germline V gene are SEHNR and FQNEAQ (reference sequence). Trimming took 6 bases from V and 0 from J, leaving 15 bases between them. CDR3 DNA: TGTGCCAGCAGTGTAGTGGCAGAAAGCTCCTACGAGCAGTACTTC. It translates to CASSVVAESSYEQYF.

This clonotype has more than one count but fewer than ten. The rearrangement joins TRBV15 to TRBJ2-1, with D perhaps matching TRBD1 (5 bases). Germline CDR1 is LNHNV and CDR2 is YYDKDF (reference sequence). Trimming removed 4 bases from V and 11 bases from J, with 9 bases in between. The CDR3 has 11 amino acids. As DNA, the CDR3 is TGTGCCACCAGCAAAAGGGGTCAGCAGTTCTTC. This gives the protein CATSKRGQQFF.

Written as DNA, the CDR3 is TGTGCCAGCAGCTTGGGACCAGGGACTAGCGGGAGAAGGTACAATGAGCAGTTCTTC. The encoded protein is CASSLGPGTSGRRYNEQFF. The rearrangement links TRBV5-4 to TRBJ2-1, with 14 bases fitting TRBD2. This CDR3 comprises 19 residues. Germline CDR1 and CDR2: SGHNT and YYREEE (reference sequence). Trimming at V came to 0 bases and at J to 4 bases, leaving 9 bases not matched to a gene.

V is TRBV5-1 and J is TRBJ2-2; D is uncertain. CDR1 and CDR2 from the germline V gene are SGHRS and YFSETQ. V lost 3 bases to trimming and J lost 6 bases, with 12 bases between them. CDR3 length: 14 amino acids. The CDR3 nucleotides are TGCGCCAGCAGCTCCTACAGTGTGGCCGGGGAGCTGTTTTTT. This translates into CASSSYSVAGELFF.

This clonotype showed up many times. The V and J genes are TRBV12-3 or TRBV12-4 and TRBJ1-1; D is unresolved. V was shortened by 3 bases and J by 4 bases, with 12 bases between the two germline ends. The CDR3 has 14 residues. CDR3 DNA sequence: TGTGCCAGCAGTTTGGGCCTGGGCGGCACTGAAGCTTTCTTT. Its protein product is CASSLGLGGTEAFF.

The gene calls are TRBV5-6 and TRBJ2-1; 8 bases match TRBD1. After removal of 4 bases from V and 9 bases from J, the junction contained 6 bases not matched to a gene. CDR3 length: 13 amino acids. CDR1 and CDR2 from the germline V gene are SGHDT and YYEEEE. The CDR3 DNA sequence: TGTGCCAGCAGCGGAGGAACAGGGGGTGAGCAGTTCTTC. Its protein product is CASSGGTGGEQFF.

This clonotype was observed a handful of times. The chain has TRBV20-1 and TRBJ2-3; TRBD2 agrees at 8 bases. Per germline, CDR1 DFQATT and CDR2 SNEGSKA (reference sequence). CDR3 length: 14 residues. V shed 5 bases, J shed 0 bases, and the junction held 4 bases outside the gene matches. CDR3 protein: CSAAGRGSTDTQYF. CDR3 nucleotide sequence: TGCAGTGCTGCCGGGAGGGGAAGCACAGATACGCAGTATTTT.

In its sample, this clonotype was seen a few times. V is TRBV29-1 and J is TRBJ2-3, with 12 bases that match TRBD1. The CDR3 has 14 residues. Looked up from germline, CDR1 is SQVTM and CDR2 is ANQGSEA. The trim removed 7 bases at V and 5 bases at J, leaving 7 bases unmatched. The CDR3 coding sequence is TGCAGCGCCGGGACAGGGGGCAGGCTAGATACGCAGTATTTT. Its protein product is CSAGTGGRLDTQYF.

V usage is TRBV7-2 and J usage is TRBJ2-7; perhaps D is TRBD1 or TRBD2 (5 bases each). Germline values: CDR1 SGHTA, CDR2 FQGNSA. V lost 1 base to trimming and J lost 5 bases, with 15 bases between them. This CDR3 comprises 15 residues. CDR3 in DNA: TGTGCCAGCAGCTTAGGGGGGAGAAGTTTGGACGAGCAGTACTTC. Protein: CASSLGGRSLDEQYF.

This clonotype was seen more than once but under ten times. The chain joins TRBV7-3 to TRBJ2-3, with 10 bases identical to TRBD2. With V trimmed by 4 bases and J by 2 bases, 6 bases remained unmatched. The germline CDR1 and CDR2 sequences are SGHTA and FQGTGA. The length of the CDR3 is 16 residues. Here the CDR3 reads CASSSYSGGLTDTQYF. Here the CDR3 DNA reads TGTGCCAGCAGCTCCTATAGCGGGGGGCTCACAGATACGCAGTATTTT.

The chain couples TRBV5-1 to TRBJ2-1, with unresolved D. CDR1 and CDR2 (germline): SGHRS, YFSETQ. This CDR3 comprises 13 residues. The V end lost 0 bases, the J end lost 8 bases, and 9 bases lay between the germline ends. CDR3 in amino acids: CASSLVGSDEQFF. CDR3 DNA sequence: TGCGCCAGCAGCTTGGTAGGGTCGGATGAGCAGTTCTTC.

This chain connects TRBV5-5 to TRBJ2-4; no firm D call. In germline, CDR1 is SGHKS, CDR2 YYEKEE (reference sequence). The CDR3 spans 14 residues. Trimming stripped 4 bases from V and 6 bases from J, with 14 bases between. The CDR3 DNA is TGTGCCAGCAGCCCTGGGATTTTGGGAAACATTCAGTACTTC. Amino acids: CASSPGILGNIQYF.

This clonotype was seen a handful of times. CDR3 amino acids: CASSHLRLAKKYF. CDR3 nucleotides: TGCGCCAGCAGTCACCTTCGACTAGCAAAGAAGTATTTT. This sequence joins TRBV23-1 and TRBJ2-3, with TRBD2 matching 7 bases. TRBV23-1 is noted as an ORF with a role that remains uncertain. Trimming removed 3 bases from V and 13 bases from J; junction bases left unmatched: 10. The CDR3 is 13 amino acids.